A single sample gave rise to the 2 T cell receptor beta chains below, sequenced in a study of cytomegalovirus exposure and HLA in healthy donors. Clones were sequenced by immunoSEQ multiplex PCR, and TCRdb holds only the in-frame ones, with some missing. The table has around 190,000 clones, around 80% seen once. The sequencing sample was made of PBMCs. The receptors were gathered from a woman in her 30s in good health and CMV-seronegative.

The chain joins TRBV7-3 to TRBJ2-2, with 9 bases that match TRBD1. V was clipped by 3 bases and J by 6 bases; unmatched bases: 11. The CDR3 consists of 17 residues. Germline loops: CDR1 SGHTA, CDR2 FQGTGA. The CDR3 nucleotides read TGTGCCAGCAGCTTTGCCGGGACAGGGTTCTCGGCCGGGGAGCTGTTTTTT. Translation gives CASSFAGTGFSAGELFF. The whole variable domain, filled in from reference TRBV7-3 and TRBJ2-2, reads GAGVSQTPSNKVTEKGKYVELRCDPISGHTALYWYRQSLGQGPEFLIYFQGTGAADDSGLPNDRFFAVRPEGSVSTLKIQRTERGDSAVYLCASSFAGTGFSAGELFFGEGSRLTVL.

This rearrangement joins TRBV6-1 to TRBJ1-1; a possible D gene is TRBD1 (5 bases). This CDR3 comprises 15 residues. Germline V gene lookup returns CDR1 MNHNS and CDR2 SASEGT. V lost 5 bases to trimming and J lost 0 bases, with 13 bases between them. CDR3 in amino acids: CASSPWGGMNTEAFF. The CDR3 coding sequence is TGTGCCAGCAGTCCCTGGGGGGGTATGAACACTGAAGCTTTCTTT.